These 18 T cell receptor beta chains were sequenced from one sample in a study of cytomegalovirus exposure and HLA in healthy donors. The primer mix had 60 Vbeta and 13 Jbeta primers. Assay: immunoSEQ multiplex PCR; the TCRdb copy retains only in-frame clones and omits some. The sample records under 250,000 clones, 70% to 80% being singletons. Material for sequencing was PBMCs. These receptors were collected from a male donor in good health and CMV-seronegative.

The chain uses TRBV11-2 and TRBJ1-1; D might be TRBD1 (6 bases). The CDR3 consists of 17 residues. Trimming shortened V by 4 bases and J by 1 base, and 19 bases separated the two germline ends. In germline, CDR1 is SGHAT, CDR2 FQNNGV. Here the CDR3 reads CASSSATLPGANTEAFF. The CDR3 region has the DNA TGTGCCAGCAGCTCCGCTACCTTACCAGGGGCGAACACTGAAGCTTTCTTT.

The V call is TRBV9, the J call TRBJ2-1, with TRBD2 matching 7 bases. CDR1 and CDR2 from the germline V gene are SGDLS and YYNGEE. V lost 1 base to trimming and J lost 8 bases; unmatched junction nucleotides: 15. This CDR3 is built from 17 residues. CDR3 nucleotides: TGTGCCAGCAGCGTACCCCGCTGGGGGACTACGATTGATGAGCAGTTCTTC. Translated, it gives CASSVPRWGTTIDEQFF.

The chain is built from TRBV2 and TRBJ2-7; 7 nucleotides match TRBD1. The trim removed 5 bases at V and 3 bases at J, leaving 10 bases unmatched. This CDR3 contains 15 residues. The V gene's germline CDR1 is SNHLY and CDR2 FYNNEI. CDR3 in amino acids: CASSYGGQINYEQYF. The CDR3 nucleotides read TGTGCCAGCAGTTATGGGGGACAGATTAACTACGAGCAGTACTTC.

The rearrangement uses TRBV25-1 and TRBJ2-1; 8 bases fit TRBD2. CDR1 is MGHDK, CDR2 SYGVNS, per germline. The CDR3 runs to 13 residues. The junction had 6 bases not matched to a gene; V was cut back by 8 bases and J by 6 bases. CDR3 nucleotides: TGTGCCAGCGACGGGACTAGGGGCAATGAGCAGTTCTTC. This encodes CASDGTRGNEQFF.

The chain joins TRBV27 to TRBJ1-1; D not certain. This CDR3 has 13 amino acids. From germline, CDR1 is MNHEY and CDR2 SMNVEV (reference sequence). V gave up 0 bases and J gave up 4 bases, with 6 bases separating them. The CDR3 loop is CASSLSGSTEAFF. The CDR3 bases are TGTGCCAGCAGTTTATCGGGGAGCACTGAAGCTTTCTTT.

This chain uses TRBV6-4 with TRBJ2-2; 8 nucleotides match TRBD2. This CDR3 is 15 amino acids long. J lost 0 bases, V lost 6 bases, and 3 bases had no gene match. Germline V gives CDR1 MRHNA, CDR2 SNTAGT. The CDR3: CASSAGLANTGELFF. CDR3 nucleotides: TGTGCCAGCAGCGCGGGACTAGCGAACACCGGGGAGCTGTTTTTT.

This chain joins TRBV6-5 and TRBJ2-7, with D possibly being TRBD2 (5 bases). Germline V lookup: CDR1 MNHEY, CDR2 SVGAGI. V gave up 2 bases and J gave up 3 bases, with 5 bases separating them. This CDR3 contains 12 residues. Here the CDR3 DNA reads TGTGCCAGCAGTTACGAGGGCTACGAGCAGTACTTC. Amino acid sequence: CASSYEGYEQYF.

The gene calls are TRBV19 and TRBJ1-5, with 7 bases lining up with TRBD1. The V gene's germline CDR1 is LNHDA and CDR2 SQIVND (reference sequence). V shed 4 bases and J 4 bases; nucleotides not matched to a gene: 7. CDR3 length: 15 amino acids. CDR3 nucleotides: TGTGCCAGTAGTAGAACAGGGGTTGGTAATCAGCCCCAGCATTTT. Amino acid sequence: CASSRTGVGNQPQHF.

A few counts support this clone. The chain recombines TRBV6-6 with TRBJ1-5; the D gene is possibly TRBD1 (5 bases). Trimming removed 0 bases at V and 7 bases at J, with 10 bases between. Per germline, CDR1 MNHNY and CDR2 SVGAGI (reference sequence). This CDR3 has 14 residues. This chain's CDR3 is CASSYSPDTQPQHF. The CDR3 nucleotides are TGTGCCAGCAGTTACTCCCCGGACACCCAGCCCCAGCATTTT.

CDR3 amino acids: CASSFSSGPSYEQYF. Here the CDR3 DNA reads TGTGCCAGCAGCTTCTCTAGCGGGCCTTCCTACGAGCAGTACTTC. The rearrangement uses TRBV11-3 and TRBJ2-7, with 8 positions matching TRBD2. Germline CDR1 and CDR2: SGHNT and YENEEA. CDR3 size: 15 residues. J lost 1 base, V lost 3 bases, and 5 bases had no gene match.

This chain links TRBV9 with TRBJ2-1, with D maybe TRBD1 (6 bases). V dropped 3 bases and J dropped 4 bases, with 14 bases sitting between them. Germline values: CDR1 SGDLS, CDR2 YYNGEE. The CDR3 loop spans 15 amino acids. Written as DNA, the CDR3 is TGTGCCAGCAGCGAACGGGACAACCCTTACAATGAGCAGTTCTTC. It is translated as CASSERDNPYNEQFF.

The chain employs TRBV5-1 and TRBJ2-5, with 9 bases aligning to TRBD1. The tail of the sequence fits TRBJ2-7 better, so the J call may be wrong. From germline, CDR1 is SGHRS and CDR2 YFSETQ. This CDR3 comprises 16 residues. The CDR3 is CASSPLTGGETYEQYF. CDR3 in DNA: TGCGCCAGCAGCCCGTTGACAGGGGGAGAGACCTACGAGCAGTACTTC.

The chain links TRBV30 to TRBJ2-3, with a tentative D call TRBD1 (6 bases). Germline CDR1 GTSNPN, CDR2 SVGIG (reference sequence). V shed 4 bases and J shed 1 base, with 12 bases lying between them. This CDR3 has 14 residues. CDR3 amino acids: CAWNRDIRTDTQYF. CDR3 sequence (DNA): TGTGCCTGGAACCGGGACATCCGCACAGATACGCAGTATTTT.

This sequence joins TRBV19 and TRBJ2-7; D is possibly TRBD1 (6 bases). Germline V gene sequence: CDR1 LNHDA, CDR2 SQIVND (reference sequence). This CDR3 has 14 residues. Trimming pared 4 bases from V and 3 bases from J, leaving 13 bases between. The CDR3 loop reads CASSRGGQLYEQYF. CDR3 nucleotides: TGTGCCAGTAGTAGGGGCGGACAGCTCTACGAGCAGTACTTC.

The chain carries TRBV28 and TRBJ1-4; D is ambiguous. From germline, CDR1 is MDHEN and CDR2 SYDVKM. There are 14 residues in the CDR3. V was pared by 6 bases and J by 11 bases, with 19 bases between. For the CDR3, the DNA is TGTGCCAGCAGATTACCTGATCTCGGCGGCAAACTGTTTTTT. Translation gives CASRLPDLGGKLFF.

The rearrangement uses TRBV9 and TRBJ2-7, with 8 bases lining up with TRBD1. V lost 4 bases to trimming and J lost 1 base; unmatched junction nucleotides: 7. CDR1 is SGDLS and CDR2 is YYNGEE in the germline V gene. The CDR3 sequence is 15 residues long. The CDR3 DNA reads TGTGCCAGCAGCAACGGACAGGGCCAATCCTACGAGCAGTACTTC. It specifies CASSNGQGQSYEQYF.

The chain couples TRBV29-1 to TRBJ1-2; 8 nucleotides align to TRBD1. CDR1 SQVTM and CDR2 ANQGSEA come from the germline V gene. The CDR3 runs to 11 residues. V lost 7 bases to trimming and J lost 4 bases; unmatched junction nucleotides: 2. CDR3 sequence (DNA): TGCAGCGAGGGACAGGCCTATGGCTACACCTTC. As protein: CSEGQAYGYTF.

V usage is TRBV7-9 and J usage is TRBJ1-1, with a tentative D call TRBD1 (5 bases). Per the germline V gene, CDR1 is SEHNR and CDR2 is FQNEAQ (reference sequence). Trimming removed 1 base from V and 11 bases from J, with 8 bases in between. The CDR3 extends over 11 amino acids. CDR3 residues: CASSLGGKAFF. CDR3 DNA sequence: TGTGCCAGCAGCTTAGGGGGCAAGGCTTTCTTT.